The clone carrying this T cell receptor (beta chain) was seen only a few times. Its antigen remains unidentified. The sample is drawn from a study of cytomegalovirus exposure and HLA in healthy donors. Study context: A prior study identified over 100 million unique TCR beta sequences from 200 million or so T cells.

The PCR made use of 60 Vbeta and 13 Jbeta primers. The method was immunoSEQ multiplex PCR; TCRdb's version includes in-frame clones alone and lacks a portion of them. The sample consists of 120,000 to 150,000 clones, 70% to 90% of them appearing once. Study outcomes and limitations: Later analysis identified a missense DCLRE1C variant that was linked to TCR beta V- and J-gene trimming. Donor immune exposure was known only as CMV serostatus. In a later analysis, several top co-occurrence clusters appeared linked to parvovirus B19, influenza, CMV and Epstein-Barr virus.

Source material: PBMCs. This receptor was taken from a woman aged 40 to 50 in good health and CMV-seropositive.

As DNA, the CDR3 is TGTGCCAGCAGCAAACGGACAGGGCCCAATTCTACCAATAATGAAAAACTGTTTTTT. This encodes CASSKRTGPNSTNNEKLFF. This sequence joins TRBV21-1 and TRBJ1-4; the DNA was not used to check the table's D call, TRBD1. TRBV21-1 counts as a pseudogene. The CDR3 length is 19 residues.